This T cell receptor beta chain was retrieved from a study of T cells in tumors after PD-1 blockade. Clones were read by immunoSEQ multiplex PCR, and TCRdb kept only the in-frame ones, dropping some. The sample consists of 45,000 to 50,000 clones, 65% to 85% of them appearing once. After removal of 5 bases from V and 7 bases from J, the junction contained 8 bases not matched to a gene. Germline V gene sequence: CDR1 SGHVS, CDR2 FQNEAQ. This CDR3 comprises 14 residues. This chain uses TRBV7-8 with TRBJ1-2; TRBD1 agrees at 9 bases. The source is a human donor with advanced basal cell or squamous cell carcinoma (not recorded which). Sequenced material: PBMCs, taken before anti-PD-1 therapy. Here the CDR3 DNA reads TGTGCCAGCAGCCTAAGGACAGGGGAGGCTGGCTACACCTTC. Translated, it gives CASSLRTGEAGYTF.